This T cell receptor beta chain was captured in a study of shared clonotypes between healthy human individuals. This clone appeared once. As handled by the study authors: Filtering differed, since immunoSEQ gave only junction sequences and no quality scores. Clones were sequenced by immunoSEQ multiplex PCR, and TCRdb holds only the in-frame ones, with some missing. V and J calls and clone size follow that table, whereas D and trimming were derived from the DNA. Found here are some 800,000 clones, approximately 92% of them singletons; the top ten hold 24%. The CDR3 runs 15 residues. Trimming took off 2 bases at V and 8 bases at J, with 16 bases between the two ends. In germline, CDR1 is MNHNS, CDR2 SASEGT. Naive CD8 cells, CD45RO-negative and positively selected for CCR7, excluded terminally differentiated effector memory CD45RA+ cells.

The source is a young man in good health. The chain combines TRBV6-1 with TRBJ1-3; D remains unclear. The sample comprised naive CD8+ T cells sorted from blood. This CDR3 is CASSERADSADTIYF. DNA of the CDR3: TGTGCCAGCAGTGAACGGGCGGACTCGGCGGACACCATATATTTT.